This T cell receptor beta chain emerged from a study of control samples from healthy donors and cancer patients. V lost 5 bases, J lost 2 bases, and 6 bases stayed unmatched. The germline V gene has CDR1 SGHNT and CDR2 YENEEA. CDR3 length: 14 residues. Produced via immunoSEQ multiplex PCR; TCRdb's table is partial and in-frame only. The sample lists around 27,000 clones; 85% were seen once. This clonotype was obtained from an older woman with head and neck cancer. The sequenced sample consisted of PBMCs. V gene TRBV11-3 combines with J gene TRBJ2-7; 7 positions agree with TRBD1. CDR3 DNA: TGTGCCAGCAGCCCGCGGACAGGAACCTACGAGCAGTACTTC. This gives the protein CASSPRTGTYEQYF.